One sample yielded the 22 T cell receptor beta chains listed below, sequenced in a study of technical replicates of blood from four donors. Data came from immunoSEQ multiplex PCR; TCRdb stores just in-frame clones and leaves some out. The data contain tens of thousands of clones, 94% of them singletons. Sequenced material: T cells isolated from PBMCs. Every receptor here comes from a human donor in good health.

This chain connects TRBV27 to TRBJ1-1, with D perhaps TRBD1 (5 bases). CDR1 MNHEY and CDR2 SMNVEV come from the germline V gene (reference sequence). Trimming took off 5 bases at V and 9 bases at J, with 13 bases between the two ends. The CDR3 extends over 12 amino acids. Here the CDR3 reads CASSQGQNQAFF. As DNA, the CDR3 is TGTGCCAGCAGTCAAGGACAAAATCAAGCTTTCTTT.

This CDR3 is CSVAGGLDQPQHF. The CDR3 DNA reads TGCAGCGTAGCAGGGGGCTTGGATCAGCCCCAGCATTTT. The chain employs TRBV29-1 and TRBJ1-5; 8 bases align to TRBD1. Per the germline V gene, CDR1 is SQVTM and CDR2 is ANQGSEA. This CDR3 has 13 amino acids. The trim removed 6 bases at V and 5 bases at J, leaving 6 bases unmatched.

The J gene is TRBJ2-5, the V gene TRBV5-1, with 7 bases that match TRBD2. This CDR3 has 13 residues. Germline values: CDR1 SGHRS, CDR2 YFSETQ. The J segment lost 2 bases and the V segment lost 6 bases, leaving 4 bases of the junction unmatched. In nucleotides, the CDR3 is TGCGCCAGCACCAGAGCGGGGCAAGAGACCCAGTACTTC. It specifies CASTRAGQETQYF.

This rearrangement joins TRBV6-5 to TRBJ1-2, with TRBD1 matching 10 bases. CDR1 MNHEY and CDR2 SVGAGI come from the germline V gene. J was trimmed by 7 bases and V by 6 bases; bases with no gene match: 5. CDR3 length: 13 amino acids. This CDR3 reads CASRPDRGLGYTF. The DNA for the CDR3 is TGTGCCAGCAGACCCGACAGGGGGCTTGGCTACACCTTC.

The rearrangement joins TRBV28 to TRBJ2-5; D perhaps matches TRBD2 (5 bases). Germline CDR1 and CDR2: MDHEN and SYDVKM. The V end was cut by 3 bases, the J end by 5 bases, with 7 bases between. The CDR3 loop spans 12 amino acids. CDR3 sequence: CASSFRGETQYF. The CDR3 DNA sequence: TGTGCCAGCAGTTTCCGAGGGGAGACCCAGTACTTC.

The V gene is TRBV5-4, the J gene TRBJ2-7; D might be TRBD2 (6 bases). Germline CDR1 is SGHNT and CDR2 is YYREEE (reference sequence). The V end lost 2 bases, the J end lost 0 bases, and 9 bases lay between the germline ends. This CDR3 has 14 residues. CDR3 sequence reads: CASSFSGSSYEQYF. DNA of the CDR3: TGTGCCAGCAGCTTCAGCGGGTCCTCCTACGAGCAGTACTTC.

The V call is TRBV7-2, the J call TRBJ1-3; unclear D gene. The CDR3 length is 16 residues. From germline, CDR1 is SGHTA and CDR2 FQGNSA. Trimming took off 5 bases at V and 0 bases at J, with 14 bases between the two ends. DNA for the CDR3: TGTGCCAGCAGCCCATCTGTTGGTAGCTCTGGAAACACCATATATTTT. It is translated as CASSPSVGSSGNTIYF.

A remark on this clone: An end of the junction does not agree with germline; a read error may underlie this. The genes are TRBV13 and TRBJ2-1, with a tentative D call TRBD1 (6 bases). Germline V gene sequence: CDR1 PRHDT, CDR2 FYEKMQ (reference sequence). The CDR3 runs to 16 residues. The CDR3 DNA reads as TGTGCCAGCAGTTTAGAAGAGGTACAGGGTTTCAATGAGCAGTTCTTC. This sequence encodes CASSLEEVQGFNEQFF. Looking up the rest from reference TRBV13 and TRBJ2-1 gives the full variable domain: AAGVIQSPRHLIKEKRETATLKCYPIPRHDTVYWYQQGPGQDPQFLISFYEKMQSDKGSIPDRFSAQQFSDYHSELNMSSLELGDSALYFCASSLEEVQGFNEQFFGPGTRLTVL.

The chain joins TRBV6-5 to TRBJ1-2; possibly TRBD1 for D (6 bases). From germline, CDR1 is MNHEY and CDR2 SVGAGI. The CDR3 sequence is 13 residues long. V was cut by 2 bases and J by 7 bases, with 11 bases left in between. CDR3 in DNA: TGTGCCAGCAGTTACGGGAGGGGGTTTGGCTACACCTTC. Its translation: CASSYGRGFGYTF.

The J gene is TRBJ1-5, the V gene TRBV5-6; 7 positions match TRBD1. The V gene's germline CDR1 is SGHDT and CDR2 YYEEEE. CDR3 length: 14 residues. V trimming: 7 bases; J trimming: 5 bases; junction bases outside the gene matches: 9. The CDR3, as DNA: TGTGCCAGCTCCTTTGGGACAGCGGATCAGCCCCAGCATTTT. Its translation: CASSFGTADQPQHF. The entire variable domain, with the rest obtained from reference TRBV5-6 and TRBJ1-5, is as follows: DAGVTQSPTHLIKTRGQQVTLRCSPKSGHDTVSWYQQALGQGPQFIFQYYEEEERQRGNFPDRFSGHQFPNYSSELNVNALLLGDSALYLCASSFGTADQPQHFGDGTRLSIL.

The chain uses TRBV5-1 and TRBJ2-5; 10 nucleotides match TRBD2. The CDR3 is made up of 16 amino acids. Germline V gives CDR1 SGHRS, CDR2 YFSETQ. V shed 0 bases, J shed 4 bases, and the junction held 6 bases outside the gene matches. As DNA, the CDR3 is TGCGCCAGCAGCTTGGATGTAGCGGGAGGTGTAGAGACCCAGTACTTC. Amino acid sequence: CASSLDVAGGVETQYF.

The gene calls are TRBV28 and TRBJ2-7, with 7 positions matching TRBD1. The CDR3 consists of 14 residues. Germline CDR1 MDHEN, CDR2 SYDVKM. Losses at the gene ends were 7 bases for V and 3 bases for J; bases not matched to a gene: 9. The CDR3 nucleotides read TGTGCCAGCAACTTCCGGGACAGATACTACGAGCAGTACTTC. Its translation: CASNFRDRYYEQYF. The entire variable domain, with the rest obtained from reference TRBV28 and TRBJ2-7, is as follows: DVKVTQSSRYLVKRTGEKVFLECVQDMDHENMFWYRQDPGLGLRLIYFSYDVKMKEKGDIPEGYSVSREKKERFSLILESASTNQTSMYLCASNFRDRYYEQYFGPGTRLTVT.

The chain employs TRBV29-1 and TRBJ2-7, with 8 bases identical to TRBD1. The CDR3 extends over 14 amino acids. V lost 8 bases, J lost 0 bases, and 9 bases stayed unmatched. CDR1 and CDR2 from the germline V gene are SQVTM and ANQGSEA. CDR3 DNA sequence: TGCAGCACGACAGGGGCGGGAAGCTCCTACGAGCAGTACTTC. This encodes CSTTGAGSSYEQYF.

The chain recombines TRBV5-6 with TRBJ2-3; tentative D call: TRBD1 (6 bases). Trimming cost V 4 bases and J 6 bases, with 15 bases left between them. CDR1 is SGHDT, CDR2 YYEEEE, per germline. The CDR3 is made up of 14 amino acids. The CDR3 nucleotides read TGTGCCAGCAGCCCAAACACAGGGTTGGATACGCAGTATTTT. This encodes CASSPNTGLDTQYF.

The V gene is TRBV11-1, the J gene TRBJ2-3; 9 bases are a match to TRBD2. In germline, CDR1 is SGHAT, CDR2 FQDESV (reference sequence). The CDR3 has 15 amino acids. V dropped 4 bases and J dropped 0; count of bases not matched to a gene: 2. CDR3 protein: CASSWSGRSTDTQYF. In DNA, the CDR3 is TGTGCCAGCAGCTGGAGCGGGAGGAGCACAGATACGCAGTATTTT. Full variable domain (rest looked up from reference TRBV11-1 and TRBJ2-3): EAEVAQSPRYKITEKSQAVAFWCDPISGHATLYWYRQILGQGPELLVQFQDESVVDDSQLPKDRFSAERLKGVDSTLKIQPAELGDSAMYLCASSWSGRSTDTQYFGPGTRLTVL.

The chain recombines TRBV5-6 with TRBJ1-1, with a possible D match to TRBD1 (5 bases). CDR3 length: 16 residues. Germline CDR1 SGHDT, CDR2 YYEEEE. The V end lost 0 bases, the J end lost 3 bases, and 15 bases lay between the germline ends. CDR3 sequence reads: CASSLDGVGGDTEAFF. In DNA form, the CDR3 reads TGTGCCAGCAGCTTGGATGGGGTAGGAGGGGACACTGAAGCTTTCTTT.

The chain joins TRBV7-8 to TRBJ1-1; possible D gene TRBD1, 5 bases. The CDR3 is 13 residues long. V was cut by 4 bases and J by 4 bases, with 10 bases left in between. Germline values: CDR1 SGHVS, CDR2 FQNEAQ. The DNA of the CDR3 is TGTGCCAGCAGCTACGGGGGTTCCACTGAAGCTTTCTTT. It specifies CASSYGGSTEAFF.

The CDR3 bases are TGTGCCACCAGCAGAGCCTATCTGGCTAACTATGGCTACACCTTC. Amino acid sequence: CATSRAYLANYGYTF. The genes are TRBV15 and TRBJ1-2; D is undetermined. This CDR3 is 15 amino acids long. CDR1 and CDR2 (germline): LNHNV, YYDKDF (reference sequence). The germline V and J ends were trimmed by 1 base and 0 bases, with 9 bases remaining between them.

CDR3 nucleotide sequence: TGCGCCAGTAAACCTCTAGCGGGGGGGCCCTTAGATACGCAGTATTTT. It encodes CASKPLAGGPLDTQYF. The chain is built from TRBV10-2 and TRBJ2-3, with TRBD2 matching over 12 bases. The germline CDR1 and CDR2 sequences are WSHSY and SAAADI. With V trimmed by 9 bases and J by 5 bases, 12 bases remained unmatched. The CDR3 sequence is 16 residues long.

The rearrangement joins TRBV4-1 to TRBJ1-2; the D gene is possibly TRBD1 (6 bases). The germline V gene has CDR1 MGHRA and CDR2 YSYEKL. This CDR3 spans 14 amino acids. Trimming cost V 6 bases and J 5 bases, with 16 bases left between them. CDR3 protein: CASSREGVYYGYTF. The CDR3 nucleotides are TGCGCCAGCAGTCGCGAGGGGGTTTATTATGGCTACACCTTC.

The chain couples TRBV7-9 to TRBJ2-1, with unresolved D. The CDR3 sequence is 11 residues long. Trimming left V 5 bases short and J 4 bases short, with 3 bases between. Germline V lookup: CDR1 SEHNR, CDR2 FQNEAQ (reference sequence). The CDR3 nucleotides read TGTGCCAGCAGCCCATACAATGAGCAGTTCTTC. Its protein is CASSPYNEQFF.

The genes are TRBV9 and TRBJ1-4, with a possible D match to TRBD1 (6 bases). The germline CDR1 and CDR2 sequences are SGDLS and YYNGEE. The CDR3 spans 16 residues. The ends were cut back, 0 bases at V and 7 bases at J, with 16 bases in the middle. CDR3 bases: TGTGCCAGCAGCGTAGCCCCTACAGGGAGAAGTGAAAAACTGTTTTTT. Translation: CASSVAPTGRSEKLFF. Full variable domain (remainder filled in from reference TRBV9 and TRBJ1-4): DSGVTQTPKHLITATGQRVTLRCSPRSGDLSVYWYQQSLDQGLQFLIQYYNGEERAKGNILERFSAQQFPDLHSELNLSSLELGDSALYFCASSVAPTGRSEKLFFGSGTQLSVL.